This T cell receptor beta chain is from a study of cytomegalovirus exposure and HLA in healthy donors. Vbeta (60) and Jbeta (13) primers were used in the PCR. Repertoires were generated with immunoSEQ multiplex PCR, while TCRdb's copy carries only in-frame clones and drops some. The sample includes 120,000 or so clones, 60% to 85% seen only once; the top ten take 1.2%. The sequencing input was PBMCs. This clonotype originated in a female donor in good health and CMV-seronegative.

CDR3 loop: CASSRHQIGLALGTYNEQFF. The CDR3 DNA reads TGTGCCAGCAGTCGCCACCAGATCGGACTAGCACTTGGAACCTACAATGAGCAGTTCTTC. The chain employs TRBV27 and TRBJ2-1; 8 bases agree with TRBD2. CDR1 and CDR2 (germline): MNHEY, SMNVEV (reference sequence). The V and J ends lost 5 bases and 2 bases, in that order; junction bases with no gene match: 20. The CDR3 consists of 20 residues.